This entry lists 20 T cell receptor beta chains sequenced from one sample in a study of cytomegalovirus exposure and HLA in healthy donors. The PCR employed 60 Vbeta primers together with 13 Jbeta primers. Produced via immunoSEQ multiplex PCR; TCRdb's table is partial and in-frame only. The data hold about 69,000 clones, with roughly 76% observed a single time. The specimen sequenced was PBMCs. The receptors were gathered from a man aged 18 to 29 in good health and CMV-seronegative.

V usage is TRBV19 and J usage is TRBJ1-4; D might be TRBD1 (6 bases). CDR1 and CDR2 (germline): LNHDA, SQIVND (reference sequence). CDR3 length: 14 residues. Trimming took off 0 bases at V and 8 bases at J, with 10 bases between the two ends. CDR3 in amino acids: CASSIEEGTEKLFF. In nucleotides, the CDR3 is TGTGCCAGTAGTATAGAAGAGGGGACAGAAAAACTGTTTTTT.

The chain uses TRBV7-3 and TRBJ1-1; TRBD1 matches at 8 bases. The CDR3 runs 13 residues. V lost 4 bases and J lost 11; bases outside the gene matches: 9. The germline V gene has CDR1 SGHTA and CDR2 FQGTGA. The CDR3 protein is CASSSNRGDRAFF. DNA of the CDR3: TGTGCCAGCAGCTCAAACAGGGGGGATCGTGCTTTCTTT. Based on the CDR3 plus reference TRBV7-3 and TRBJ1-1, the full variable domain is GAGVSQTPSNKVTEKGKYVELRCDPISGHTALYWYRQSLGQGPEFLIYFQGTGAADDSGLPNDRFFAVRPEGSVSTLKIQRTERGDSAVYLCASSSNRGDRAFFGQGTRLTVV.

The chain recombines TRBV21-1 with TRBJ2-6; the DNA was not compared with TRBD1, the D call given in the table. TRBV21-1 is given as a pseudogene. The CDR3 consists of 18 residues. The CDR3 DNA reads TGTGCCAGCAGCAATTTATCAGGGTATTCGGGTGGGGCCAACGTCCTGACTTTC. This gives the protein CASSNLSGYSGGANVLTF.

V and J are TRBV28 and TRBJ1-6; 11 nucleotides align to TRBD1. Germline loops: CDR1 MDHEN, CDR2 SYDVKM. The CDR3 spans 15 residues. V lost 7 bases and J lost 13; bases outside the gene matches: 12. CDR3 sequence reads: CASTQDRGRFFPLHF. The CDR3 bases are TGTGCCAGCACCCAGGACAGGGGGCGATTTTTTCCCCTCCACTTT.

This chain links TRBV19 with TRBJ1-6; 9 positions match TRBD1. The ends lost 11 bases at V and 9 bases at J; junction bases unmatched: 8. There are 13 residues in the CDR3. The V gene's germline CDR1 is LNHDA and CDR2 SQIVND (reference sequence). DNA of the CDR3: TGTGCCGGCTCCACAGGGGGCGCTTCACCCCTCCACTTT. It codes for CAGSTGGASPLHF.

V usage is TRBV7-8 and J usage is TRBJ1-6, with D maybe TRBD1 (6 bases). Germline V gives CDR1 SGHVS, CDR2 FQNEAQ. Trimming removed 3 bases at V and 8 bases at J, with 11 bases between. CDR3 length: 14 residues. The CDR3 loop reads CASSFQGRDSPLHF. The CDR3 bases are TGTGCCAGCAGCTTTCAGGGGCGGGATTCACCCCTCCACTTT.

The V and J genes are TRBV11-1 and TRBJ2-2; 8 bases are shared with TRBD1. Germline V lookup: CDR1 SGHAT, CDR2 FQDESV (reference sequence). J lost 9 bases, V lost 4 bases, and 13 bases had no gene match. This CDR3 is built from 16 residues. CDR3 DNA: TGTGCCAGCAGCTCAGCCCAACAGGGGGGAACTTGGGAGCTGTTTTTT. Its protein product is CASSSAQQGGTWELFF.

The chain joins TRBV9 to TRBJ1-2; D is ambiguous. There are 15 residues in the CDR3. Germline CDR1 is SGDLS and CDR2 is YYNGEE. V dropped 6 bases and J dropped 0 bases, with 15 bases sitting between them. CDR3 loop: CASNSGRATNYGYTF. Here the CDR3 DNA reads TGTGCCAGCAACTCTGGGAGGGCAACTAACTATGGCTACACCTTC.

This clone has only one observation. This sequence joins TRBV28 and TRBJ1-4, with D possibly TRBD1 on 5 matching bases. The germline V gene encodes CDR1 MDHEN and CDR2 SYDVKM. V gave up 3 bases and J gave up 7 bases, with 12 bases separating them. The CDR3 loop spans 14 amino acids. As DNA, the CDR3 is TGTGCCAGCAGTTTTGTGGAGGGGATTGAAAAACTGTTTTTT. Translating it yields CASSFVEGIEKLFF.

This clone has just one count. In DNA form, the CDR3 reads TGTGCCAGCAGCTTGGGGGGCCCAAATGTAGGGAACATTCAGTACTTC. This translates into CASSLGGPNVGNIQYF. V gene TRBV5-4 combines with J gene TRBJ2-4, with D possibly TRBD1 on 5 matching bases. Germline values: CDR1 SGHNT, CDR2 YYREEE (reference sequence). V lost 0 bases and J lost 7, with 17 bases in between. CDR3 length equals 16 residues.

The chain links TRBV18 to TRBJ1-2, with TRBD1 as a possible D gene (5 bases). From germline, CDR1 is KGHSH and CDR2 LQKENI. The V end was cut by 6 bases, the J end by 2 bases, with 19 bases between. This CDR3 region has 16 residues. The CDR3 here is CASSRDSAGGNYGYTF. The CDR3 coding sequence is TGTGCCAGCTCCCGAGACTCGGCGGGGGGGAACTATGGCTACACCTTC. Full variable domain (rest looked up from reference TRBV18 and TRBJ1-2): NAGVMQNPRHLVRRRGQEARLRCSPMKGHSHVYWYRQLPEEGLKFMVYLQKENIIDESGMPKERFSAEFPKEGPSILRIQQVVRGDSAAYFCASSRDSAGGNYGYTFGSGTRLTVV.

The chain is built from TRBV5-4 and TRBJ1-1, with 7 bases fitting TRBD1. Germline V gives CDR1 SGHNT, CDR2 YYREEE (reference sequence). The CDR3 is made up of 15 amino acids. Losses at the gene ends were 4 bases for V and 6 bases for J; bases not matched to a gene: 12. The CDR3 nucleotides are TGTGCCAGCAGCGTCAAGACAGGGCGTCCGGCTGAAGCTTTCTTT. It encodes CASSVKTGRPAEAFF.

This clone was detected only once. The rearrangement uses TRBV19 and TRBJ2-2; 7 bases align to TRBD1. The ends lost 3 bases at V and 0 bases at J; junction bases unmatched: 4. The CDR3 is made up of 16 amino acids. The V gene's germline CDR1 is LNHDA and CDR2 SQIVND (reference sequence). In DNA, the CDR3 is TGTGCCAGTAGTATGGGTGGGACAGCGAACACCGGGGAGCTGTTTTTT. It encodes CASSMGGTANTGELFF. The variable domain in full, completed from reference TRBV19 and TRBJ2-2, reads DGGITQSPKYLFRKEGQNVTLSCEQNLNHDAMYWYRQDPGQGLRLIYYSQIVNDFQKGDIAEGYSVSREKKESFPLTVTSAQKNPTAFYLCASSMGGTANTGELFFGEGSRLTVL.

The chain joins TRBV7-2 to TRBJ2-2; weak D call: TRBD1 (5 bases). Germline CDR1 reads SGHTA; CDR2 reads FQGNSA. The ends were cut back, 3 bases at V and 5 bases at J, with 10 bases in the middle. The CDR3 is 14 amino acids. CDR3 sequence (DNA): TGTGCCAGCAGCTTCAACAGGTTAACCGGGGAGCTGTTTTTT. This gives the protein CASSFNRLTGELFF.

This clone appeared a few times. The CDR3 region has the DNA TGCGCCAGCAGCTTGGGTATCCTACGGACAGAGCGGAACACCGGGGAGCTGTTTTTT. It codes for CASSLGILRTERNTGELFF. J is TRBJ2-2 and V is TRBV5-1; a weak D match, TRBD1 (6 bases). The V and J ends lost 0 bases and 1 base respectively, with 19 bases between them. CDR1 is SGHRS and CDR2 is YFSETQ in the germline V gene. The CDR3 sequence is 19 residues long.

This clone has only one observation. This rearrangement joins TRBV28 to TRBJ2-7, with D possibly being TRBD1 (5 bases). The V gene's germline CDR1 is MDHEN and CDR2 SYDVKM. This CDR3 has 14 amino acids. V shed 5 bases and J shed 3 bases, with 14 bases lying between them. CDR3 sequence reads: CASSLRTGNYEQYF. The CDR3 DNA follows: TGTGCCAGCAGTCTACGAACAGGTAACTACGAGCAGTACTTC.

V and J are TRBV7-9 and TRBJ2-5; perhaps TRBD1 as D (5 bases). The CDR3 spans 13 residues. Germline-derived CDR1 and CDR2 are SEHNR and FQNEAQ (reference sequence). Trimming stripped 6 bases from V and 0 bases from J, with 8 bases between. CDR3 bases: TGTGCCAGCAGTGACAGATACCAAGAGACCCAGTACTTC. It yields the protein CASSDRYQETQYF.

The chain couples TRBV7-9 to TRBJ1-4; 7 bases align to TRBD1. The CDR3 runs 14 residues. Germline loops: CDR1 SEHNR, CDR2 FQNEAQ (reference sequence). J gave up 4 bases and V 5 bases, and 4 bases lay outside the gene matches. In DNA form, the CDR3 reads TGTGCCAGCAGCCGGGGACAGAGTAATGAAAAACTGTTTTTT. Translated, it gives CASSRGQSNEKLFF.

The gene calls are TRBV5-1 and TRBJ1-6; 10 nucleotides align to TRBD1. Germline-derived CDR1 and CDR2 are SGHRS and YFSETQ. The CDR3 sequence is 16 residues long. V was pared by 4 bases and J by 6 bases, with 7 bases of the junction left unmatched. For the CDR3, the DNA is TGCGCCAGCAGCGAACTTGGACAGGGGGGTAATTCACCCCTCCACTTT. Its protein is CASSELGQGGNSPLHF.

V is TRBV27 and J is TRBJ2-6; 11 nucleotides align to TRBD2. Trimming cost V 5 bases and J 0 bases; bases outside gene matches: 9. The CDR3 covers 19 residues. Per germline, CDR1 MNHEY and CDR2 SMNVEV (reference sequence). The CDR3 sequence: CASSLQGLAVDSGANVLTF. DNA for the CDR3: TGTGCCAGCAGTCTCCAGGGACTAGCGGTTGACTCTGGGGCCAACGTCCTGACTTTC.